Below, 10 T cell receptor beta chains from the same sample are listed, as sequenced in a study of T-cell memory formation after mild COVID-19. TCRdb fed the 5' RACE reads into MiXCR, producing one record per CDR3 protein. The table shows roughly 180,000 distinct CDR3 sequences, with roughly 18% occurring only once. Sequenced material: PBMCs or a T cell subset sorted from them (not recorded which). These receptors were obtained from a man aged 18 to 30 who had mild COVID-19 (a few samples of this study predate the infection). Cell type and time point are not known.

The chain links TRBV9 to TRBJ2-3, with D uncertain. V dropped 3 bases and J dropped 0 bases, with 20 bases sitting between them. This CDR3 spans 18 amino acids. Germline V lookup: CDR1 SGDLS, CDR2 YYNGEE. The CDR3 sequence is CASSATHRLPPSTDTQYF. The CDR3 DNA sequence: TGTGCCAGCAGCGCCACGCATCGCTTACCCCCTAGCACAGATACGCAGTATTTT.

The chain is built from TRBV5-1 and TRBJ2-3, with 8 bases identical to TRBD1. Germline loops: CDR1 SGHRS, CDR2 YFSETQ. The CDR3 runs 14 residues. The trim removed 5 bases at V and 0 bases at J, leaving 2 bases unmatched. The CDR3 loop is CASRTGASTDTQYF. CDR3 nucleotide sequence: TGCGCCAGCAGGACAGGGGCGAGCACAGATACGCAGTATTTT.

J is TRBJ2-4 and V is TRBV28; D remains ambiguous. V was clipped by 4 bases and J by 2 bases, with 21 bases between them. Germline CDR1 MDHEN, CDR2 SYDVKM. The CDR3 spans 18 residues. CDR3 coding DNA: TGTGCCAGCAGTTGCGCTGTGAAAGACCGCCAAACCAAAAACATTCAGTACTTC. Translation: CASSCAVKDRQTKNIQYF.

CDR3 protein: CASRAGYGGNTIYF. The CDR3 bases are TGTGCCAGCAGAGCAGGGTACGGTGGAAACACCATATATTTT. This chain connects TRBV28 to TRBJ1-3, with a tentative D call TRBD1 (5 bases). The CDR3 sequence is 14 residues long. V was cut by 6 bases and J by 3 bases, with 12 bases left in between. Germline CDR1 and CDR2: MDHEN and SYDVKM.

The CDR3 DNA reads as TGTGCCAGCAGCTTAGGACAGATCAACACTGAAGCTTTCTTT. Translating it yields CASSLGQINTEAFF. The V and J genes are TRBV7-9 and TRBJ1-1; D is possibly TRBD1 (5 bases). V lost 1 base to trimming and J lost 2 bases, with 8 bases between them. The CDR3 contains 14 residues. Germline V gene data show CDR1 as SEHNR and CDR2 as FQNEAQ (reference sequence).

This clonotype was seen more than once but under ten times. The J gene is TRBJ2-4, the V gene TRBV11-2; TRBD2 agrees at 7 bases. In germline, CDR1 is SGHAT, CDR2 FQNNGV. The junction had 24 bases not matched to a gene; V was cut back by 2 bases and J by 2 bases. The CDR3 is 22 amino acids. The CDR3 reads CASSLIGQGLTATSVPKNIQYF. CDR3 DNA: TGTGCCAGCAGCTTAATCGGTCAGGGACTAACTGCAACCTCCGTTCCCAAAAACATTCAGTACTTC.

The gene calls are TRBV5-1 and TRBJ2-5; TRBD2 agrees at 8 bases. V dropped 2 bases and J dropped 3; count of bases not matched to a gene: 3. Germline V lookup: CDR1 SGHRS, CDR2 YFSETQ. This CDR3 has 14 residues. In nucleotides, the CDR3 is TGCGCCAGCAGCTTCGGGGGGGATGAAGAGACCCAGTACTTC. Its translation: CASSFGGDEETQYF.

This clonotype was picked up a small number of times. The chain carries TRBV20-1 and TRBJ2-3; maybe TRBD2 (5 bases). V lost 6 bases to trimming and J lost 1 base, with 14 bases between them. Per germline, CDR1 DFQATT and CDR2 SNEGSKA (reference sequence). The CDR3 is 14 amino acids. CDR3 DNA: TGCAGTGCCCTCAGACCGGAGGGCACAGATACGCAGTATTTT. Translation: CSALRPEGTDTQYF.

This clonotype has more than one count but fewer than ten. The gene calls are TRBV9 and TRBJ2-3; D unclear. Trimming removed 0 bases at V and 4 bases at J, with 9 bases between. There are 14 residues in the CDR3. CDR1 is SGDLS and CDR2 is YYNGEE in the germline V gene. The CDR3 bases are TGTGCCAGCAGCGTAGAGGCAAGCTCAGATACGCAGTATTTT. The encoded protein is CASSVEASSDTQYF.

Here the CDR3 DNA reads TGCAGTGCTCGGGACCCCCGCGACACAGATACGCAGTATTTT. This sequence encodes CSARDPRDTDTQYF. The rearrangement uses TRBV20-1 and TRBJ2-3; TRBD1 or TRBD2 may be the D gene (5 bases each). The CDR3 loop spans 14 amino acids. Germline V lookup: CDR1 DFQATT, CDR2 SNEGSKA (reference sequence). V lost 5 bases to trimming and J lost 2 bases, with 14 bases between them.